This TCR beta chain was recorded in a study of T cell changes during pregnancy in multiple sclerosis. The CDR3 has 10 residues. Germline V lookup: CDR1 LGHNT, CDR2 FRNRAP. Trimming cost V 1 base and J 19 bases, with 8 bases left between them. The assay was immunoSEQ multiplex PCR, and TCRdb's table has in-frame clones only and misses some. The sample consists of tens of thousands of clones, over 85% of them appearing once. V and J are TRBV12-5 and TRBJ1-6, with D unresolved. The input for sequencing was CD4+ T cells from peripheral blood mononuclear cells, taken before pregnancy. The clonotype comes from a female donor with multiple sclerosis, enrolled in a pregnancy study. CDR3 sequence reads: CASGLDSQHF. CDR3 sequence (DNA): TGTGCTAGTGGTTTGGACAGCCAACACTTT.